These 20 T cell receptor beta chains originate from one sample sequenced in a study (dated by TCRdb to the mid-2010s). The library was built by means of RT-PCR. The sequencing machine was an Illumina MiSeq. The raw public reads went through TCRdb reprocessing: fastp at Q25, MiXCR clone calling, in-frame beta chains kept. Identical CDR3 protein sequences are pooled into one entry, listed with their most common genes and DNA. The sample table contains about 700,000 distinct CDR3 sequences; only one count was recorded for 14% of them. Of the sample, 3.6% falls within the top ten clones. Input material: memory CD4+ T cells from blood. All receptors derive from a female donor in good health, serving as a healthy control.

This clonotype was picked up many times. The chain employs TRBV9 and TRBJ1-2; TRBD1 aligns across 9 bases. Per the germline V gene, CDR1 is SGDLS and CDR2 is YYNGEE. This CDR3 spans 14 amino acids. Trimming took 4 bases from V and 6 from J; bases not matched to a gene: 7. The CDR3 region is CASSFTQGADGYTF. Here the CDR3 DNA reads TGTGCCAGCAGCTTCACACAGGGGGCGGATGGCTACACCTTC.

Comment on this clonotype: This clone may be a read error of a much larger clone one base away. The chain joins TRBV20-1 to TRBJ2-7, with D perhaps matching TRBD1 (6 bases). The length of the CDR3 is 12 residues. Germline CDR1 DFQATT, CDR2 SNEGSKA (reference sequence). V shed 6 bases and J shed 3 bases, with 12 bases lying between them. As DNA, the CDR3 is TGCAGTGCGCCCAAGGACAGCTACGAGCAGTACTTC. Translation gives CSAPKDSYEQYF.

This clonotype was counted many times. V gene TRBV28 combines with J gene TRBJ2-5, with D unresolved. V gave up 2 bases and J gave up 1 base, with 5 bases separating them. Germline CDR1 reads MDHEN; CDR2 reads SYDVKM. The CDR3 is 13 residues long. CDR3 bases: TGTGCCAGCAGTTTAGTAGCCCAAGAGACCCAGTACTTC. Its protein product is CASSLVAQETQYF.

The chain links TRBV30 to TRBJ1-4; no clear D. Trimming cost V 2 bases and J 0 bases, with 19 bases left between them. There are 18 residues in the CDR3. Germline V gene data show CDR1 as GTSNPN and CDR2 as SVGIG (reference sequence). The CDR3 sequence: CAWSPQPLYSATNEKLFF. The CDR3 DNA follows: TGTGCCTGGAGTCCACAGCCCCTCTATAGTGCAACTAATGAAAAACTGTTTTTT. Based on the CDR3 plus reference TRBV30 and TRBJ1-4, the full variable domain is SQTIHQWPATLVQPVGSPLSLECTVEGTSNPNLYWYRQAAGRGLQLLFYSVGIGQISSEVPQNLSASRPQDRQFILSSKKLLLSDSGFYLCAWSPQPLYSATNEKLFFGSGTQLSVL.

The J gene is TRBJ2-1, the V gene TRBV11-2; 9 nucleotides match TRBD1. The CDR3 contains 12 residues. Germline trimming cut 11 bases from V and 9 bases from J; bases unmatched to any gene: 8. Germline CDR1 is SGHAT and CDR2 is FQNNGV. The CDR3: CAAGTGLGEQFF. The CDR3 DNA reads TGTGCCGCGGGGACAGGGTTGGGTGAGCAGTTCTTC. Full variable domain (outside the CDR3, taken from reference TRBV11-2 and TRBJ2-1): EAGVAQSPRYKIIEKRQSVAFWCNPISGHATLYWYQQILGQGPKLLIQFQNNGVVDDSQLPKDRFSAERLKGVDSTLKIQPAKLEDSAVYLCAAGTGLGEQFFGPGTRLTVL.

The chain employs TRBV24-1 and TRBJ2-1; 7 bases fit TRBD1. CDR1 is KGHDR, CDR2 SFDVKD, per germline. CDR3 length: 13 amino acids. V was clipped by 9 bases and J by 2 bases; unmatched bases: 3. The CDR3: CATQGVTYNEQFF. The CDR3 DNA sequence: TGTGCCACCCAGGGGGTGACCTACAATGAGCAGTTCTTC.

The table lists this clonotype with a few counts. The chain has TRBV10-2 and TRBJ2-7; the match to TRBD2 covers 11 bases. J was trimmed by 4 bases and V by 4 bases; bases with no gene match: 6. Looked up from germline, CDR1 is WSHSY and CDR2 is SAAADI. CDR3 size: 15 residues. The chain's CDR3 is CASSVLAGARYEQYF. The CDR3 DNA is TGCGCCAGCAGTGTACTAGCGGGAGCACGATACGAGCAGTACTTC.

On this clonotype: Just one base apart from a much larger clone, this may be a read error. This chain joins TRBV12-3 or TRBV12-4 and TRBJ1-5; TRBD1 might be the D (6 bases). The CDR3 contains 12 residues. CDR3 loop: CASSKGDQPQNF. The CDR3 DNA follows: TGTGCCAGCAGCAAGGGGGATCAGCCCCAGAATTTT.

Many counts were recorded for this clonotype. The rearrangement uses TRBV5-1 and TRBJ2-7; the match to TRBD2 covers 7 bases. The junction had 12 bases not matched to a gene; V was cut back by 6 bases and J by 6 bases. The CDR3 sequence is 14 residues long. The germline V gene encodes CDR1 SGHRS and CDR2 YFSETQ. The DNA for the CDR3 is TGCGCCAGCAACCAGTCTCCGGGAGGTGGCGAGCAGTACTTC. This gives the protein CASNQSPGGGEQYF.

This clonotype has ten or more counts. This chain connects TRBV20-1 to TRBJ2-7, with TRBD2 matching over 11 bases. J gave up 4 bases and V 2 bases, and 4 bases lay outside the gene matches. Germline CDR1 is DFQATT and CDR2 is SNEGSKA (reference sequence). This CDR3 is built from 14 residues. In nucleotides, the CDR3 is TGCAGTGCTAGACTAGCGGGAGGACGATACGAGCAGTACTTC. This translates into CSARLAGGRYEQYF.

The J gene is TRBJ2-3, the V gene TRBV11-2; D is uncertain. The germline CDR1 and CDR2 sequences are SGHAT and FQNNGV. V lost 5 bases and J lost 2, with 17 bases in between. CDR3 length: 16 amino acids. CDR3 region: CASSQVHRQNTDTQYF. DNA for the CDR3: TGTGCCAGCAGCCAAGTTCATCGTCAGAACACAGATACGCAGTATTTT.

This clonotype was counted between two and nine times. The chain has TRBV10-3 and TRBJ1-1; no clear D gene. CDR3 length: 14 residues. V shed 4 bases and J shed 1 base, with 10 bases lying between them. From germline, CDR1 is ENHRY and CDR2 SYGVKD. CDR3 nucleotides: TGTGCCATCAGTGCTATATCGCCGAACACTGAAGCTTTCTTT. Translation gives CAISAISPNTEAFF.

Only a few counts were recorded for this clonotype. The V gene is TRBV24-1, the J gene TRBJ2-2; D is ambiguous. This CDR3 comprises 13 residues. Per the germline V gene, CDR1 is KGHDR and CDR2 is SFDVKD. Trimming took off 5 bases at V and 1 base at J, with 4 bases between the two ends. This CDR3 reads CATSVWNTGELFF. The CDR3 region has the DNA TGTGCCACCAGTGTTTGGAACACCGGGGAGCTGTTTTTT.

This clonotype was counted many times. The V call is TRBV28, the J call TRBJ2-3; 9 bases map to TRBD2. After removal of 6 bases from V and 4 bases from J, the junction contained 11 bases not matched to a gene. Germline CDR1 is MDHEN and CDR2 is SYDVKM. CDR3 length equals 16 residues. Here the CDR3 reads CASSLAGASRADTQYF. In DNA, the CDR3 is TGTGCCAGCAGCTTAGCGGGAGCATCCCGGGCAGATACGCAGTATTTT. Variable domain in full (rest from reference TRBV28 and TRBJ2-3): DVKVTQSSRYLVKRTGEKVFLECVQDMDHENMFWYRQDPGLGLRLIYFSYDVKMKEKGDIPEGYSVSREKKERFSLILESASTNQTSMYLCASSLAGASRADTQYFGPGTRLTVL.

The genes are TRBV12-3 or TRBV12-4 and TRBJ1-4, with D perhaps TRBD1 (6 bases). The CDR3 covers 15 residues. V was clipped by 5 bases and J by 7 bases, with 17 bases between them. The CDR3 region is CASSPDQGRGEKLFF. The CDR3 DNA reads as TGTGCCAGCAGTCCGGACCAGGGGCGGGGTGAAAAACTGTTTTTT.

The table lists this clonotype with a few counts. The gene calls are TRBV2 and TRBJ1-4; 11 nucleotides line up with TRBD1. The germline V gene encodes CDR1 SNHLY and CDR2 FYNNEI. The CDR3 contains 15 residues. Trimming cost V 2 bases and J 8 bases; bases outside gene matches: 4. The CDR3: CASSEPGQGGEKLFF. The CDR3, as DNA: TGTGCCAGCAGTGAACCGGGACAGGGGGGAGAAAAACTGTTTTTT.

Comments on this clonotype: Germline is not matched at one junction end, which may reflect a read error. This chain connects TRBV6-2 or TRBV6-3 to TRBJ2-7; TRBD2 matches at 10 bases. The length of the CDR3 is 14 residues. Germline loops: CDR1 MNHEY, CDR2 SVGEGT. CDR3 coding DNA: TGTGCCACCAGTTGGACTAGCGGTTCCTACGAGCAGTACTTC. This encodes CATSWTSGSYEQYF.

This clonotype was detected many times. The V gene is TRBV7-2, the J gene TRBJ2-3; D uncertain. The CDR3 is 15 residues long. Per germline, CDR1 SGHTA and CDR2 FQGNSA. The V and J ends lost 3 bases and 4 bases respectively, with 14 bases between them. CDR3 loop: CASSFGAQGADTQYF. The CDR3 DNA is TGTGCCAGCAGCTTTGGCGCCCAAGGTGCAGATACGCAGTATTTT.

A few counts support this clonotype. V is TRBV24-1 and J is TRBJ2-1, with 7 bases lining up with TRBD2. The junction had 10 bases not matched to a gene; V was cut back by 5 bases and J by 4 bases. Looked up from germline, CDR1 is KGHDR and CDR2 is SFDVKD. The CDR3 has 16 amino acids. In nucleotides, the CDR3 is TGTGCCACCAGTGCCCTTGGGGCTAGCGGTTACAATGAGCAGTTCTTC. It yields the protein CATSALGASGYNEQFF.

There are a few counts of this clonotype. V usage is TRBV5-1 and J usage is TRBJ2-5; TRBD1 might be the D (6 bases). V was shortened by 3 bases and J by 2 bases, with 17 bases between the two germline ends. The CDR3 has 16 residues. Germline V gene data show CDR1 as SGHRS and CDR2 as YFSETQ. The chain's CDR3 is CASSSWPGTSQETQYF. Written as DNA, the CDR3 is TGCGCCAGCAGCTCCTGGCCGGGGACATCACAAGAGACCCAGTACTTC.